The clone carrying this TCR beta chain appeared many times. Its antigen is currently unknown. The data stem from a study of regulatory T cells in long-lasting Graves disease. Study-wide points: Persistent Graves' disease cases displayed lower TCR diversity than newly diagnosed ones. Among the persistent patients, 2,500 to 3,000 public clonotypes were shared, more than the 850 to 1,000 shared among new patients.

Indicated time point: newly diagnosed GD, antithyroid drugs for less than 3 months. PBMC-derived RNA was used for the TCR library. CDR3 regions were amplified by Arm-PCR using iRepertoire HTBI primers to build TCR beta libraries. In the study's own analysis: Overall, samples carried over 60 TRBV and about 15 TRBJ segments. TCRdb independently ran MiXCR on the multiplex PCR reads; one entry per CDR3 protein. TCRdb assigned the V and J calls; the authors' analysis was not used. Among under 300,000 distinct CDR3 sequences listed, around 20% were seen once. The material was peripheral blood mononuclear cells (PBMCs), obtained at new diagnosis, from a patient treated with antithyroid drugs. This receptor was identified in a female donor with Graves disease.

The DNA for the CDR3 is TGCAGTGCTAACCCGCTAGCGGGAGGGAATGAGCAGTTCTTC. It codes for CSANPLAGGNEQFF. The genes are TRBV20-1 and TRBJ2-1, with 12 nucleotides matching TRBD2. V trimming: 4 bases; J trimming: 7 bases; junction bases outside the gene matches: 5. There are 14 residues in the CDR3. Germline lookup yields CDR1 DFQATT and CDR2 SNEGSKA (reference sequence).